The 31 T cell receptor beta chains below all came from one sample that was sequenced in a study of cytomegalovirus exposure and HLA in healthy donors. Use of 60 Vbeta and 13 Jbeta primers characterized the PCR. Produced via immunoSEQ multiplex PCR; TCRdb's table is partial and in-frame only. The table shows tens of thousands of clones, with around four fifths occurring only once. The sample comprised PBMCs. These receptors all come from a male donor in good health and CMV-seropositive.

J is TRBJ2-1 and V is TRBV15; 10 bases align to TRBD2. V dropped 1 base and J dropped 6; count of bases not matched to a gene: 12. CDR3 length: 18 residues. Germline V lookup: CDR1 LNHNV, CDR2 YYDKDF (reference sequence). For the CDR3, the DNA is TGTGCCACCAGCAGAGTGGGGATAGCGGGAGGTAGAGGCAATGAGCAGTTCTTC. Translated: CATSRVGIAGGRGNEQFF. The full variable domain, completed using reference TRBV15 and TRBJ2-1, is DAMVIQNPRYQVTQFGKPVTLSCSQTLNHNVMYWYQQKSSQAPKLLFHYYDKDFNNEADTPDNFQSRRPNTSFCFLDIRSPGLGDTAMYLCATSRVGIAGGRGNEQFFGPGTRLTVL.

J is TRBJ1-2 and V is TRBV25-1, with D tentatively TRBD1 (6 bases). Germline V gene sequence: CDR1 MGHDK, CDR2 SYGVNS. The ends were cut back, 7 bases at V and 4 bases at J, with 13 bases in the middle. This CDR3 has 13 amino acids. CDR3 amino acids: CASTRGQLYGYTF. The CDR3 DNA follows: TGTGCCAGCACCCGAGGACAGCTCTATGGCTACACCTTC.

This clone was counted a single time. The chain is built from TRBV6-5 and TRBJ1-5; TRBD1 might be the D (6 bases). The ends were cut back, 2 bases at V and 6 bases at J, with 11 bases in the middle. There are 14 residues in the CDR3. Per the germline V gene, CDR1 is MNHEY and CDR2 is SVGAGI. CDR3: CASSYREGGQPQHF. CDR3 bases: TGTGCCAGCAGTTACAGGGAAGGGGGTCAGCCCCAGCATTTT.

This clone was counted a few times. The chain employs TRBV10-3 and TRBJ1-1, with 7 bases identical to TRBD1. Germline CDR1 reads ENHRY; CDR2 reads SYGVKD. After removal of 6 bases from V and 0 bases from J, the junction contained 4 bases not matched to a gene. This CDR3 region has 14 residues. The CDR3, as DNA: TGTGCCATCAGCCTGACAGGGCTGAACACTGAAGCTTTCTTT. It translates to CAISLTGLNTEAFF.

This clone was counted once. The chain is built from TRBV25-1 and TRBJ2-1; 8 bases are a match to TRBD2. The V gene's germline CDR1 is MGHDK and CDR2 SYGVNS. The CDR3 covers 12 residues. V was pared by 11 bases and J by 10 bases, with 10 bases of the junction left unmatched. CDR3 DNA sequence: TGTGCCGCCCGGGGGGGGGATAGGGAGCAGTTCTTC. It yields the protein CAARGGDREQFF.

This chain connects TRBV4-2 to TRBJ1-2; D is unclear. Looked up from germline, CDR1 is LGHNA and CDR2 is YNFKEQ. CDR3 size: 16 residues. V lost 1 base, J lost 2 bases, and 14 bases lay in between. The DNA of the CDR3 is TGTGCCAGCAGCCAAGTAACGGGTCTCCCCAACTATGGCTACACCTTC. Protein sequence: CASSQVTGLPNYGYTF.

The CDR3 coding sequence is TGTGCCATCAGTGAGAGCCGTGATACTGGGGCCAACGTCCTGACTTTC. Encoded protein: CAISESRDTGANVLTF. This sequence joins TRBV10-3 and TRBJ2-6; D unclear. V lost 2 bases and J lost 2, with 10 bases in between. Germline V gene sequence: CDR1 ENHRY, CDR2 SYGVKD. This CDR3 is 16 amino acids long.

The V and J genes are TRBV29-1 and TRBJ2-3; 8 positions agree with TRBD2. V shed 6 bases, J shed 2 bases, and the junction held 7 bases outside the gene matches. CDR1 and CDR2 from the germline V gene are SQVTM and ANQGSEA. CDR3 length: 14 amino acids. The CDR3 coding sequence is TGCAGCGTCGCCGGTAGCGGGGCCACAGATACGCAGTATTTT. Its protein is CSVAGSGATDTQYF.

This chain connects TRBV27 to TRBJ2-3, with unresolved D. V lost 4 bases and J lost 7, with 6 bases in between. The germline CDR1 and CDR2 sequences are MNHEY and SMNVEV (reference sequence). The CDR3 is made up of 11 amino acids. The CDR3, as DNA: TGTGCCAGCAGTTCTACCTATACGCAGTATTTT. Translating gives CASSSTYTQYF.

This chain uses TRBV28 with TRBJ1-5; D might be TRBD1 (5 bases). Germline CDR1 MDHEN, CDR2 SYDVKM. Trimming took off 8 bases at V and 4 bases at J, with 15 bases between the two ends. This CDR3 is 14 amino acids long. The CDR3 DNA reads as TGTGCCAGCTCAGTTTCCCAGGGAAATCAGCCCCAGCATTTT. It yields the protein CASSVSQGNQPQHF. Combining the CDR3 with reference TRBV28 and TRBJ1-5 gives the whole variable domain DVKVTQSSRYLVKRTGEKVFLECVQDMDHENMFWYRQDPGLGLRLIYFSYDVKMKEKGDIPEGYSVSREKKERFSLILESASTNQTSMYLCASSVSQGNQPQHFGDGTRLSIL.

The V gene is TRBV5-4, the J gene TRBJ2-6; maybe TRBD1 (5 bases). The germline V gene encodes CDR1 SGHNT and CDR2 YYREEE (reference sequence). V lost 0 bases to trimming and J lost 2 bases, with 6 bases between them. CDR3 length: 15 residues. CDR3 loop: CASSLARAGANVLTF. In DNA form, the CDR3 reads TGTGCCAGCAGCTTGGCCAGGGCTGGGGCCAACGTCCTGACTTTC.

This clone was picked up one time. The CDR3 is CASRGLQETQYF. The CDR3 nucleotides read TGTGCCAGCAGGGGACTCCAAGAGACCCAGTACTTC. The J gene is TRBJ2-5, the V gene TRBV6-6; maybe TRBD2 (6 bases). Trimming took 6 bases from V and 1 from J, leaving 6 bases between them. In germline, CDR1 is MNHNY, CDR2 SVGAGI (reference sequence). This CDR3 contains 12 residues.

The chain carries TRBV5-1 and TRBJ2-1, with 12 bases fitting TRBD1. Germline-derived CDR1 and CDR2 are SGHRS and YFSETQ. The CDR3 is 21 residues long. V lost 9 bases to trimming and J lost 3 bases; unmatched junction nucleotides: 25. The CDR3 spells CATRGTGGTTGSGRDYNEQFF. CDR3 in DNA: TGCGCCACCAGAGGGACAGGGGGCACGACCGGTAGCGGGAGAGACTACAATGAGCAGTTCTTC.

The CDR3 sequence is CASSLVSGSYEQYF. The CDR3 bases are TGTGCCAGCAGCTTGGTTTCGGGTTCCTACGAGCAGTACTTC. V usage is TRBV5-8 and J usage is TRBJ2-7; D unclear. This CDR3 spans 14 amino acids. The V gene's germline CDR1 is SGHTS and CDR2 YDEGEE. V lost 0 bases, J lost 1 base, and 8 bases lay in between. Combining the CDR3 with reference TRBV5-8 and TRBJ2-7 gives the whole variable domain EAGVTQSPTHLIKTRGQQATLRCSPISGHTSVYWYQQALGLGLQFLLWYDEGEERNRGNFPPRFSGRQFPNYSSELNVNALELEDSALYLCASSLVSGSYEQYFGPGTRLTVT.

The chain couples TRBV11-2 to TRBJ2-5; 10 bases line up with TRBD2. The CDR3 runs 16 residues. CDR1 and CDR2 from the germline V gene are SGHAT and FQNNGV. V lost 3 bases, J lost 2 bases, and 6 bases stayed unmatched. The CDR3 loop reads CASSFTRTSGQETQYF. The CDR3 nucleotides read TGTGCCAGCAGCTTTACTAGGACTAGCGGACAAGAGACCCAGTACTTC.

CDR3 sequence: CAWSVAGISSAEQFF. DNA for the CDR3: TGTGCCTGGAGTGTAGCCGGGATCTCATCGGCTGAGCAGTTCTTC. The V gene is TRBV30, the J gene TRBJ2-1, with a tentative D call TRBD2 (5 bases). This CDR3 comprises 15 residues. V lost 0 bases and J 9 bases, leaving 18 bases between the germline ends. In germline, CDR1 is GTSNPN, CDR2 SVGIG (reference sequence). The whole variable domain, filled in from reference TRBV30 and TRBJ2-1, reads SQTIHQWPATLVQPVGSPLSLECTVEGTSNPNLYWYRQAAGRGLQLLFYSVGIGQISSEVPQNLSASRPQDRQFILSSKKLLLSDSGFYLCAWSVAGISSAEQFFGPGTRLTVL.

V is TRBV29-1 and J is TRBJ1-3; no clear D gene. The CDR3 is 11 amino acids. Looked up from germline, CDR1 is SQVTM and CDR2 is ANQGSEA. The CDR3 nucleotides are TGCACCGGGCGGGAGGGAAACACCATATATTTT. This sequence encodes CTGREGNTIYF.

The CDR3 coding sequence is TGTGCCAGCAGCGTAGGAACAGGCGGGGCTGAAGCTTTCTTT. It yields the protein CASSVGTGGAEAFF. V is TRBV9 and J is TRBJ1-1; maybe TRBD1 (5 bases). The CDR3 sequence is 14 residues long. V was cut by 0 bases and J by 6 bases, with 12 bases left in between. Germline loops: CDR1 SGDLS, CDR2 YYNGEE.

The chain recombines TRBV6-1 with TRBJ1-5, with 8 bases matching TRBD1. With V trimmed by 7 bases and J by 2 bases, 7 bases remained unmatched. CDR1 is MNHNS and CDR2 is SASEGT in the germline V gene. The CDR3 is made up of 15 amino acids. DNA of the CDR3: TGTGCCAGCAAGTCTGGGGGACAGGGCAATCAGCCCCAGCATTTT. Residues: CASKSGGQGNQPQHF.

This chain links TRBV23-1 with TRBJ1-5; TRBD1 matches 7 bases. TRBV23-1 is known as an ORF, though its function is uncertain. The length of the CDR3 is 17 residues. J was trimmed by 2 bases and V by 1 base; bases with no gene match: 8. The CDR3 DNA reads TGCGCCAGCAGTCAATTGGGAGACAGGGTAGGCAATCAGCCCCAGCATTTT. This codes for CASSQLGDRVGNQPQHF.

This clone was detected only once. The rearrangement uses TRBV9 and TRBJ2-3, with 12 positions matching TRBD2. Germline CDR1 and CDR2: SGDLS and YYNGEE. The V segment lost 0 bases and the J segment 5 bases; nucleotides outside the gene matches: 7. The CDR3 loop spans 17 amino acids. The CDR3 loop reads CASSVDLAGGPQDTQYF. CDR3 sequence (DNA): TGTGCCAGCAGCGTAGATCTAGCGGGAGGGCCGCAAGATACGCAGTATTTT. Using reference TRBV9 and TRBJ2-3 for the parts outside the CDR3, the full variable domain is DSGVTQTPKHLITATGQRVTLRCSPRSGDLSVYWYQQSLDQGLQFLIQYYNGEERAKGNILERFSAQQFPDLHSELNLSSLELGDSALYFCASSVDLAGGPQDTQYFGPGTRLTVL.

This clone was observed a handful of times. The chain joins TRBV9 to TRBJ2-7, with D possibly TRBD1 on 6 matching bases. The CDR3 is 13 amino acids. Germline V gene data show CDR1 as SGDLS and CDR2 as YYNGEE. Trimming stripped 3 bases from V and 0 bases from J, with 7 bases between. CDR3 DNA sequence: TGTGCCAGCAGCGCGGACAGCTCCTACGAGCAGTACTTC. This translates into CASSADSSYEQYF.

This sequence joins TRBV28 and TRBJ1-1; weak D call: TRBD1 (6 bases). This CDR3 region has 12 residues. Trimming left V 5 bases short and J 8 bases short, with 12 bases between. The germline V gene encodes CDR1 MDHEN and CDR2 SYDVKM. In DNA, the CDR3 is TGTGCCAGCAGTCAGGGGACGCTCGAAGCTTTCTTT. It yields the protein CASSQGTLEAFF.

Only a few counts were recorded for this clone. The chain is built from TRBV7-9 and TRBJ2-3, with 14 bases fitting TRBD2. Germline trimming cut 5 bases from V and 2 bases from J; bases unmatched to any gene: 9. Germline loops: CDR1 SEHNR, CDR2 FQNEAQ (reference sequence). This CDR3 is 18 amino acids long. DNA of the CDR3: TGTGCCAGCAGCGGTAGACTAGCGGGAGGGCCGGTCACAGATACGCAGTATTTT. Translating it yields CASSGRLAGGPVTDTQYF.

CDR3 DNA: TGTGCCAGCAGTTTCCGTCGGGAAGGTACGCAGTATTTT. Translating it yields CASSFRREGTQYF. This chain connects TRBV28 to TRBJ2-3; the D gene is possibly TRBD2 (5 bases). The CDR3 length is 13 residues. CDR1 MDHEN and CDR2 SYDVKM come from the germline V gene. V lost 3 bases and J 8 bases, leaving 12 bases between the germline ends. Looking up the rest from reference TRBV28 and TRBJ2-3 gives the full variable domain: DVKVTQSSRYLVKRTGEKVFLECVQDMDHENMFWYRQDPGLGLRLIYFSYDVKMKEKGDIPEGYSVSREKKERFSLILESASTNQTSMYLCASSFRREGTQYFGPGTRLTVL.

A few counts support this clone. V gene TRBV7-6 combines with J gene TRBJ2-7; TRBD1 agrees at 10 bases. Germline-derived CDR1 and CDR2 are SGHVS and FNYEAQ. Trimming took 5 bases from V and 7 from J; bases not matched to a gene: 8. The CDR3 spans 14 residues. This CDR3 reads CASSTWDRGWEQYF. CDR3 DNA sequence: TGTGCCAGCAGCACGTGGGACAGGGGCTGGGAGCAGTACTTC.

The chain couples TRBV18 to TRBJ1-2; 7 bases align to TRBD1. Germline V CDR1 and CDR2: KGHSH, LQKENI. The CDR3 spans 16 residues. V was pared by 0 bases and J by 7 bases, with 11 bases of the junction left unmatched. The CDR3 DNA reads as TGTGCCAGCTCACCACCCCAGGCAGGGGGTATACGTGGCTACACCTTC. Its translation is CASSPPQAGGIRGYTF.

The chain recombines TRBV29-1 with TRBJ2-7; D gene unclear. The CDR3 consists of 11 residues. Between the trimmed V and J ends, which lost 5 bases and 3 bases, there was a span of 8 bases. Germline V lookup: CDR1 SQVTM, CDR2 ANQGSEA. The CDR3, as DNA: TGCAGCGTTTTGTTCGTCTACGAGCAGTACTTC. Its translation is CSVLFVYEQYF.

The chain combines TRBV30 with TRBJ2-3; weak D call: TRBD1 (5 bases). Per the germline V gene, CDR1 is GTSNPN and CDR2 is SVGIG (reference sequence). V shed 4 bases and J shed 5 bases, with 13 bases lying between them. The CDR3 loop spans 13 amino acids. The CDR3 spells CAWNKRQRDTQYF. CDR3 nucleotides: TGTGCCTGGAACAAAAGACAGAGAGATACGCAGTATTTT.

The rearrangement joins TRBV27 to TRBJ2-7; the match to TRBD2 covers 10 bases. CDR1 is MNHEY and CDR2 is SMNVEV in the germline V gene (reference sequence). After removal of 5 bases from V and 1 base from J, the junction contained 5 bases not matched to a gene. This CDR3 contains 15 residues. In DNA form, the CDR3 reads TGTGCCAGCAGTCCCTTAGCGGGAGGATCCTACGAGCAGTACTTC. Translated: CASSPLAGGSYEQYF.

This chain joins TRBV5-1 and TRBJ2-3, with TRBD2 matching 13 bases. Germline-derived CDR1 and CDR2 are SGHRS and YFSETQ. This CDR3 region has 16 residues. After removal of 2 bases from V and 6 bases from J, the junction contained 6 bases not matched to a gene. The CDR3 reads CASSFGLAGVTDTQYF. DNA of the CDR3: TGCGCCAGCAGCTTCGGACTAGCGGGAGTGACGGATACGCAGTATTTT.